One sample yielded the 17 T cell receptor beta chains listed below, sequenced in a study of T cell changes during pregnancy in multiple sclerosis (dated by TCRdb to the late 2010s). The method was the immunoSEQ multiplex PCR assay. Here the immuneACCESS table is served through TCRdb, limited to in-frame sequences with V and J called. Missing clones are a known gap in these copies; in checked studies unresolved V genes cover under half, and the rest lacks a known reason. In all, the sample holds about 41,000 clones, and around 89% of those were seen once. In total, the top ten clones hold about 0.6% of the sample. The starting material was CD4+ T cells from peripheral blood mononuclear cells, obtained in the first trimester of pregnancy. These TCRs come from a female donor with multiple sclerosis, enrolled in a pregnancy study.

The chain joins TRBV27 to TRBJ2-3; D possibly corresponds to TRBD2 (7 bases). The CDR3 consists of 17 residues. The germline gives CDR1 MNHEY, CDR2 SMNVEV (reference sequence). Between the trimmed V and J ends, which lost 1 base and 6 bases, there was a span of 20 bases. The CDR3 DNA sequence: TGTGCCAGCAGTTTATTTGCGGGGGACACCAACAGGGATACGCAGTATTTT. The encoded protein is CASSLFAGDTNRDTQYF.

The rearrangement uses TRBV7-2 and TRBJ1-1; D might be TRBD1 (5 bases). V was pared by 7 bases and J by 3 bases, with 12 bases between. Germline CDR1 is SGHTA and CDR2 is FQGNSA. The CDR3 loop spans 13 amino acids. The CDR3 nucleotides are TGTGCCAGCACCCTGGGGGGTTACACTGAAGCTTTCTTT. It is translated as CASTLGGYTEAFF.

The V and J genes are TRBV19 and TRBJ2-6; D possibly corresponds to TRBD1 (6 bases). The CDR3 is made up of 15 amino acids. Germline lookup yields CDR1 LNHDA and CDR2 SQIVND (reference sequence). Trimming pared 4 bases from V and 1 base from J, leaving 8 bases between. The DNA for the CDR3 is TGTGCCAGTAGTACCCAGGGGTCTGGGGCCAACGTCCTGACTTTC. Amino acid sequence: CASSTQGSGANVLTF.

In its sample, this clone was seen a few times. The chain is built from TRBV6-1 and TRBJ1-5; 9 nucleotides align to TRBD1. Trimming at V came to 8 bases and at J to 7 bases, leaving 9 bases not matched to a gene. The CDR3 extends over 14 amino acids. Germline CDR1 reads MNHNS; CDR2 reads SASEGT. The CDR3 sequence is CASVSTGGGQPQHF. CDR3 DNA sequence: TGTGCCAGCGTTTCTACAGGGGGCGGGCAGCCCCAGCATTTT.

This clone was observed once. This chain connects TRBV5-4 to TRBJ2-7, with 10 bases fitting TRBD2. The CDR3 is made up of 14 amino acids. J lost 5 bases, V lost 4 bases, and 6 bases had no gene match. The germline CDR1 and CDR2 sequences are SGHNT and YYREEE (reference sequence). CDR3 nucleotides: TGTGCCAGCAGCCAGACTAGCGGGCGGAACGAGCAGTACTTC. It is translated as CASSQTSGRNEQYF.

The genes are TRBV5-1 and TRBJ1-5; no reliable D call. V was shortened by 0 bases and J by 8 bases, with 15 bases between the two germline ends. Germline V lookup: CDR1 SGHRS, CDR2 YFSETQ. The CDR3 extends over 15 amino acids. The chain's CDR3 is CASSLEADGSEPQHF. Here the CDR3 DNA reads TGCGCCAGCAGCTTGGAGGCAGACGGTAGCGAGCCCCAGCATTTT.

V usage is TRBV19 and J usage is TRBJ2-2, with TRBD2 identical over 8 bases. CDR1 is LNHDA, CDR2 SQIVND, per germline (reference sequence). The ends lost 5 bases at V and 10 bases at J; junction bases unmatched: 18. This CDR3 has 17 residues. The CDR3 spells CASSLGTRGVVVSELFF. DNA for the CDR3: TGTGCCAGTAGTCTCGGGACTAGGGGGGTTGTTGTTTCGGAGCTGTTTTTT.

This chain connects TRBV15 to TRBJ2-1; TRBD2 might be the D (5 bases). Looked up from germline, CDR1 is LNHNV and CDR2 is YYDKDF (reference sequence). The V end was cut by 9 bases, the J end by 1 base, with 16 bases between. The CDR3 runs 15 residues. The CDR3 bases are TGTGCCACATCATCTGGACTGGGGTCCTACAATGAGCAGTTCTTC. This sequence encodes CATSSGLGSYNEQFF.

CDR3 in amino acids: CASSKLQGYTEAFF. The CDR3 DNA reads TGTGCCAGTAGTAAGTTACAGGGATACACTGAAGCTTTCTTT. The rearrangement uses TRBV19 and TRBJ1-1; D possibly corresponds to TRBD1 (6 bases). Germline V lookup: CDR1 LNHDA, CDR2 SQIVND (reference sequence). This CDR3 contains 14 residues. Trimming removed 4 bases at V and 3 bases at J, with 12 bases between.

In DNA, the CDR3 is TGTGCAAGTCGCTTAGCGAGGGCTAGCCGTCCCCGTCGGACCGGGGAGCTGTTTTTT. Translation gives CASRLARASRPRRTGELFF. The V call is TRBV12-2, the J call TRBJ2-2; the D call in the table, TRBD2, was not verified against the DNA. TRBV12-2 is a pseudogene locus. CDR3 length: 19 amino acids.

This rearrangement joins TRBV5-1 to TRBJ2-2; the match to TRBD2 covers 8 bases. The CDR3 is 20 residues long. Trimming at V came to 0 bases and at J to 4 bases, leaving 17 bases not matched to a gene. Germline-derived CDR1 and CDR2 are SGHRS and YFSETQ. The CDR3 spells CASSLVGRGRSGSSTGELFF. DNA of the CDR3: TGCGCCAGCAGCTTGGTTGGTCGGGGTCGGAGCGGGAGTTCCACCGGGGAGCTGTTTTTT.

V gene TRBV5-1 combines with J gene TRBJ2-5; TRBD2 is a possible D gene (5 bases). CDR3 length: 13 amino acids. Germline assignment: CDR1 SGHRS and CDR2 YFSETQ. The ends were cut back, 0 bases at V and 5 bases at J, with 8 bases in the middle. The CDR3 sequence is CASSLGRGETQYF. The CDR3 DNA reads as TGCGCCAGCAGCTTGGGTAGAGGGGAGACCCAGTACTTC.

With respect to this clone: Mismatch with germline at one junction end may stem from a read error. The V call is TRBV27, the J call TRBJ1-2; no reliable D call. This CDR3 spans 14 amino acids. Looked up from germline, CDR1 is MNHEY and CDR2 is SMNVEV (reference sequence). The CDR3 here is CASSSPALNHGYTF. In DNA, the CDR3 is TGTGCCAGCAGTTCCCCCGCGCTTAACCATGGCTACACCTTC.

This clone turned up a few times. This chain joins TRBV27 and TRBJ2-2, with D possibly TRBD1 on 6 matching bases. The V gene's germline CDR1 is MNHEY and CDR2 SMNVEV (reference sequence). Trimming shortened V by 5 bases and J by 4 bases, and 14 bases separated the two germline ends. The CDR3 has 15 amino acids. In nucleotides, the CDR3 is TGTGCCAGCAGTGGATTCAGGGGCGTCACCGGGGAGCTGTTTTTT. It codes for CASSGFRGVTGELFF.

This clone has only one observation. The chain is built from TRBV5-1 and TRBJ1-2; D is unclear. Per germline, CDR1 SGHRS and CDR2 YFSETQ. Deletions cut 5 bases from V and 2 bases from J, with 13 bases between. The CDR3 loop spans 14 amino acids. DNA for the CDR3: TGCGCCAGCAGTGACCTAGACGAAAACTATGGCTACACCTTC. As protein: CASSDLDENYGYTF.

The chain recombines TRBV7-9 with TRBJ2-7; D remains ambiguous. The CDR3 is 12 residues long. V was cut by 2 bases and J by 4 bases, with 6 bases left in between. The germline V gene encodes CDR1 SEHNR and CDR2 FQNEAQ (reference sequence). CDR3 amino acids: CASSLTGYEQYF. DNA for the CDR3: TGTGCCAGCAGCTTAACGGGTTACGAGCAGTACTTC.

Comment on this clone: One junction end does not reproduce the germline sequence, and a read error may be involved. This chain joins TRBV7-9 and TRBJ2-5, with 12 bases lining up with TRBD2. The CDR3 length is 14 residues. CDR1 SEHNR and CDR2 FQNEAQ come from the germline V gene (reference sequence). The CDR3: CASSLAGGSGTQYF. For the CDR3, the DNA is TGTGCCAGCAGCCTAGCGGGGGGGTCTGGGACCCAGTACTTC.